This entry lists 17 T cell receptor beta chains sequenced from one sample in a study of regulatory T cells in long-lasting Graves disease. Arm-PCR of CDR3 regions and iRepertoire HTBI primers were used to build TCR beta libraries. TCRdb recomputed calls from the multiplex PCR reads with MiXCR, one row per CDR3 protein. The profile shows 350,000 to 450,000 distinct CDR3 sequences, approximately 15% of them singletons. Time point noted: newly diagnosed GD, antithyroid drugs for less than 3 months. The authors made the TCR library using RNA they extracted from PBMCs. This sample was also put to use in a study of T cells in Graves' hyperthyroidism and ophthalmopathy.

Material: peripheral blood mononuclear cells (PBMCs), obtained at new diagnosis, from a patient treated with antithyroid drugs. The source of these receptors is a woman aged 40 to 50 with Graves disease.

This clonotype was seen ten or more times. The J gene is TRBJ2-7, the V gene TRBV30; unclear D gene. The germline V and J ends were trimmed by 2 bases and 0 bases, with 14 bases remaining between them. The germline V gene encodes CDR1 GTSNPN and CDR2 SVGIG (reference sequence). There are 15 residues in the CDR3. As DNA, the CDR3 is TGTGCCTGGAGTCATCCGGCCTCTTCCTCCTACGAGCAGTACTTC. It specifies CAWSHPASSSYEQYF.

Only a few counts were recorded for this clonotype. The chain recombines TRBV20-1 with TRBJ2-1; D is possibly TRBD2 (6 bases). This CDR3 comprises 12 residues. The ends were cut back, 0 bases at V and 10 bases at J, with 10 bases in the middle. Germline-derived CDR1 and CDR2 are DFQATT and SNEGSKA (reference sequence). The CDR3, as DNA: TGCAGTGCTAGAGATCATGGACTAGAGCAGTTCTTC. Translating gives CSARDHGLEQFF.

Concerning this clonotype: Just one base apart from a much larger clone, this may be a read error. The CDR3 carries no conserved terminal phenylalanine or tryptophan, so it likely arises from a read error. The chain uses TRBV7-8 and TRBJ1-6; the match to TRBD1 covers 8 bases. With 6 bases clipped from V and 0 bases from J, the junction kept 10 bases outside the gene matches. CDR1 and CDR2 from the germline V gene are SGHVS and FQNEAQ. The CDR3 runs 18 residues. CDR3: CASRRSAGGRSYNSPLHL. In nucleotides, the CDR3 is TGTGCCAGCAGACGATCAGCAGGGGGCCGCTCCTATAATTCACCCCTCCACCTT.

This clonotype was recorded at least ten times. The rearrangement uses TRBV12-3 or TRBV12-4 and TRBJ2-1, with TRBD2 identical over 9 bases. This CDR3 region has 17 residues. V lost 4 bases and J lost 0; bases outside the gene matches: 7. The DNA of the CDR3 is TGTGCCAGCAGTTGGGCTAGCGGGAAGAGCTCCTACAATGAGCAGTTCTTC. It is translated as CASSWASGKSSYNEQFF.

This clonotype was seen repeatedly, ten times or more. The chain recombines TRBV12-3 or TRBV12-4 with TRBJ2-3; no firm D call. Trimming left V 3 bases short and J 0 bases short, with 10 bases between. CDR3 length equals 15 residues. The CDR3 spells CASSFWAASTDTQYF. The CDR3 DNA follows: TGTGCCAGCAGTTTCTGGGCCGCTAGCACAGATACGCAGTATTTT.

This clonotype showed up many times. The chain is built from TRBV6-1 and TRBJ2-5; TRBD1 or TRBD2 may be the D gene (5 bases each). Germline CDR1 is MNHNS and CDR2 is SASEGT. Trimming removed 5 bases at V and 5 bases at J, with 12 bases between. CDR3 length equals 13 residues. The CDR3 spells CASSMKGRETQYF. The DNA of the CDR3 is TGTGCCAGCAGTATGAAGGGACGGGAGACCCAGTACTTC.

There are a few counts of this clonotype. The V gene is TRBV19, the J gene TRBJ2-6; unclear D gene. This CDR3 has 15 amino acids. CDR1 and CDR2 from the germline V gene are LNHDA and SQIVND (reference sequence). V gave up 7 bases and J gave up 0 bases, with 10 bases separating them. CDR3 residues: CASNGFSSGANVLTF. DNA for the CDR3: TGTGCCAGTAATGGTTTTAGCTCTGGGGCCAACGTCCTGACTTTC.

J is TRBJ1-1 and V is TRBV20-1; 12 bases line up with TRBD1. Germline CDR1 and CDR2: DFQATT and SNEGSKA (reference sequence). This CDR3 is built from 15 residues. With 6 bases clipped from V and 4 bases from J, the junction kept 9 bases outside the gene matches. CDR3 sequence: CSARGQGARGTEAFF. CDR3 DNA sequence: TGCAGTGCCAGGGGACAGGGGGCGAGAGGCACTGAAGCTTTCTTT.

This clonotype has only a few counts. J is TRBJ1-1 and V is TRBV28, with 12 bases fitting TRBD1. This CDR3 contains 16 residues. With 2 bases clipped from V and 7 bases from J, the junction kept 8 bases outside the gene matches. Per the germline V gene, CDR1 is MDHEN and CDR2 is SYDVKM. As DNA, the CDR3 is TGTGCCAGCAGTTTACTTCCGGGACAGGGGGCAATTGAAGCTTTCTTT. Protein sequence: CASSLLPGQGAIEAFF. Variable domain in full (rest from reference TRBV28 and TRBJ1-1): DVKVTQSSRYLVKRTGEKVFLECVQDMDHENMFWYRQDPGLGLRLIYFSYDVKMKEKGDIPEGYSVSREKKERFSLILESASTNQTSMYLCASSLLPGQGAIEAFFGQGTRLTVV.

As regards this clonotype: Only one base separates this from a far larger clonotype, so it likely reflects a read error. V is TRBV3-1 and J is TRBJ2-7, with 12 bases matching TRBD2. V lost 4 bases to trimming and J lost 2 bases; unmatched junction nucleotides: 3. Germline lookup yields CDR1 LGHDT and CDR2 YNNKEL (reference sequence). This CDR3 comprises 15 residues. Here the CDR3 reads CASSPRTSGTYEQYF. The CDR3 nucleotides are TGTGCCAGCAGCCCCCGGACTAGCGGGACCTACGAGCAGTACTTC.

This clonotype occurred many times. This sequence joins TRBV30 and TRBJ1-3; D is perhaps TRBD1 (5 bases). V was clipped by 0 bases and J by 6 bases, with 9 bases between them. The CDR3 has 13 amino acids. Germline V gene sequence: CDR1 GTSNPN, CDR2 SVGIG (reference sequence). CDR3 DNA sequence: TGTGCCTGGAGTGTAGGGACCTCAAACACCATATATTTT. Residues: CAWSVGTSNTIYF.

This clonotype was seen ten or more times. The chain couples TRBV28 to TRBJ2-3, with 9 nucleotides matching TRBD1. Germline V lookup: CDR1 MDHEN, CDR2 SYDVKM. V shed 10 bases and J 6 bases; nucleotides not matched to a gene: 11. The CDR3 runs to 14 residues. Here the CDR3 reads CATSGTGKLDTQYF. CDR3 coding DNA: TGTGCCACCTCCGGGACAGGGAAATTGGATACGCAGTATTTT.

This chain joins TRBV7-9 and TRBJ2-1; D not certain. The CDR3 consists of 15 residues. The germline CDR1 and CDR2 sequences are SEHNR and FQNEAQ (reference sequence). V was pared by 5 bases and J by 1 base, with 12 bases between. The DNA for the CDR3 is TGTGCCAGCAGCCTCCTTAGTTGGTCCTACAATGAGCAGTTCTTC. Translation gives CASSLLSWSYNEQFF.

This clonotype showed up many times. The chain joins TRBV6-2 or TRBV6-3 to TRBJ2-7, with D possibly being TRBD2 (5 bases). Germline values: CDR1 MNHEY, CDR2 SVGEGT. V lost 6 bases, J lost 7 bases, and 22 bases lay in between. The CDR3 totals 15 residues. The CDR3: CASRPTRQTLLEQYF. CDR3 in DNA: TGTGCCAGCAGACCTACTAGGCAAACCCTCTTAGAGCAGTACTTC.

This clonotype was seen repeatedly, ten times or more. This chain connects TRBV28 to TRBJ2-7; 7 bases are shared with TRBD1. This CDR3 comprises 14 residues. With V trimmed by 5 bases and J by 5 bases, 9 bases remained unmatched. Germline V gene sequence: CDR1 MDHEN, CDR2 SYDVKM. The CDR3 region is CASSDPGQPHEQYF. The CDR3 DNA follows: TGTGCCAGCAGTGACCCGGGACAGCCCCACGAGCAGTACTTC.

This clonotype was counted ten times or more. The rearrangement uses TRBV28 and TRBJ2-7; D is unclear. The CDR3 totals 13 residues. Germline V lookup: CDR1 MDHEN, CDR2 SYDVKM. V lost 3 bases and J 3 bases, leaving 9 bases between the germline ends. The CDR3 protein is CASSFNSFYEQYF. The CDR3 bases are TGTGCCAGCAGTTTTAACAGTTTCTACGAGCAGTACTTC. The variable domain in full, with the rest retrieved from reference TRBV28 and TRBJ2-7, is DVKVTQSSRYLVKRTGEKVFLECVQDMDHENMFWYRQDPGLGLRLIYFSYDVKMKEKGDIPEGYSVSREKKERFSLILESASTNQTSMYLCASSFNSFYEQYFGPGTRLTVT.

The rearrangement links TRBV29-1 to TRBJ2-3, with TRBD2 identical over 9 bases. Germline CDR1 is SQVTM and CDR2 is ANQGSEA. The ends lost 7 bases at V and 4 bases at J; junction bases unmatched: 12. CDR3 length: 15 residues. The CDR3 sequence: CSALGAGGIADTQYF. The CDR3 nucleotides read TGCAGCGCCTTAGGAGCGGGAGGTATCGCAGATACGCAGTATTTT.